A selection of T cell receptor beta chains follows, all from one sample in a study of T cell responses to AZD1222 COVID-19 vaccine. Clones were sequenced by immunoSEQ multiplex PCR, and TCRdb holds only the in-frame ones, with some missing. The sample has over 120,000 clones; approximately 86% are singletons. Sequencing used peripheral blood, obtained 28 days after the second dose of the MenACWY control vaccine. These receptors came from an adult who received the MenACWY meningococcal vaccine as a control. The CDR3 runs from the conserved cysteine through the conserved F or W. The order of the fields is CDR3 protein, CDR3 DNA, D gene, clone size, V gene, J gene. A D gene is named only where the DNA matches it firmly. The size of a clone is reported for some rows only, either as once, few or many, or as a class for expanded clones.

CDR3 protein: CASSVAGGTSGNNEQFF; CDR3 DNA: TGTGCCAGCAGCGTAGCGGGAGGGACTAGCGGGAACAATGAGCAGTTCTTC; D gene: TRBD2; clone size: NA; V gene: TRBV9; J gene: TRBJ2-1
CDR3 protein: CATSRDPGTGAYEQYF; CDR3 DNA: TGTGCCACCAGCAGAGATCCCGGGACAGGGGCCTACGAGCAGTACTTC; D gene: TRBD1; clone size: NA; V gene: TRBV15; J gene: TRBJ2-7
CDR3 protein: CASSNLIGSEAFF; CDR3 DNA: TGTGCCAGCAGCAACCTTATCGGGTCTGAAGCTTTCTTT; D gene: NA; clone size: NA; V gene: TRBV6-5; J gene: TRBJ1-1
CDR3 protein: CASSFQATYSGANVLTF; CDR3 DNA: TGTGCCAGCAGCTTCCAAGCCACCTACTCTGGGGCCAACGTCCTGACTTTC; D gene: NA; clone size: once; V gene: TRBV5-5; J gene: TRBJ2-6
CDR3 protein: CASSLGPQPNTEAFF; CDR3 DNA: TGTGCCAGCAGCTTAGGCCCCCAGCCGAACACTGAAGCTTTCTTT; D gene: NA; clone size: NA; V gene: TRBV7-2; J gene: TRBJ1-1
CDR3 protein: CASSTGQGASPLHF; CDR3 DNA: TGTGCCAGTAGTACAGGACAGGGGGCTTCACCCCTCCACTTT; D gene: TRBD1; clone size: NA; V gene: TRBV19; J gene: TRBJ1-6
CDR3 protein: CAWVLQGARGNEQFF; CDR3 DNA: TGTGCCTGGGTGTTACAGGGGGCGAGGGGCAATGAGCAGTTCTTC; D gene: TRBD1; clone size: NA; V gene: TRBV30; J gene: TRBJ2-1
CDR3 protein: CASSQGRKPETQYF; CDR3 DNA: TGCGCCAGCAGCCAGGGGCGAAAACCAGAGACCCAGTACTTC; D gene: NA; clone size: NA; V gene: TRBV4-1; J gene: TRBJ2-5
CDR3 protein: CASSHDAGVKAFF; CDR3 DNA: TGTGCCAGCAGCCACGACGCGGGCGTCAAGGCTTTCTTT; D gene: NA; clone size: NA; V gene: TRBV7-9; J gene: TRBJ1-1
CDR3 protein: CASSPTGRGAYNEQFF; CDR3 DNA: TGTGCCAGCAGCCCGACGGGGCGGGGGGCATACAATGAGCAGTTCTTC; D gene: TRBD2; clone size: NA; V gene: TRBV7-9; J gene: TRBJ2-1
CDR3 protein: CASSGESRPNQPQHF; CDR3 DNA: TGTGCCAGCAGCGGGGAGTCAAGGCCCAATCAGCCCCAGCATTTT; D gene: NA; clone size: few; V gene: TRBV6-5; J gene: TRBJ1-5
CDR3 protein: CASSQQLAGGPFSTDTQYF; CDR3 DNA: TGTGCCAGCAGCCAACAACTAGCGGGGGGCCCCTTTAGCACAGATACGCAGTATTTT; D gene: TRBD2; clone size: few; V gene: TRBV3-1/TRBV3-2; J gene: TRBJ2-3
CDR3 protein: CASSLGDLTGRSPEAFF; CDR3 DNA: TGCGCCAGCAGCTTGGGGGATTTGACAGGACGGAGTCCTGAAGCTTTCTTT; D gene: NA; clone size: once; V gene: TRBV5-1; J gene: TRBJ1-1
CDR3 protein: CASSSRLAGVHTQYF; CDR3 DNA: TGTGCCAGCAGCTCGCGACTAGCGGGAGTACATACGCAGTATTTT; D gene: TRBD2; clone size: NA; V gene: TRBV5-4; J gene: TRBJ2-3
CDR3 protein: CAGEGGRGDYGYTF; CDR3 DNA: TGTGCCGGAGAAGGGGGTAGGGGCGACTATGGCTACACCTTC; D gene: NA; clone size: NA; V gene: TRBV7-3; J gene: TRBJ1-2
CDR3 protein: CASSRALPNTGELFF; CDR3 DNA: TGTGCCAGCAGCCGAGCCTTACCGAACACCGGGGAGCTGTTTTTT; D gene: NA; clone size: NA; V gene: TRBV28; J gene: TRBJ2-2
CDR3 protein: CASSYSGAPDTQYF; CDR3 DNA: TGTGCCAGCAGTTACTCAGGGGCACCAGATACGCAGTATTTT; D gene: NA; clone size: NA; V gene: TRBV6-2/TRBV6-3; J gene: TRBJ2-3
CDR3 protein: CASSPRWGGRDQPQHF; CDR3 DNA: TGTGCCAGCAGTCCCCGATGGGGGGGGAGGGATCAGCCCCAGCATTTT; D gene: NA; clone size: NA; V gene: TRBV2; J gene: TRBJ1-5
CDR3 protein: CAWSRGDPNQPQHF; CDR3 DNA: TGTGCCTGGAGTAGAGGGGATCCCAACCAGCCCCAGCATTTT; D gene: NA; clone size: NA; V gene: TRBV30; J gene: TRBJ1-5
CDR3 protein: CASSSQGNTEAFF; CDR3 DNA: TGTGCCAGCAGTAGTCAGGGTAACACTGAAGCTTTCTTT; D gene: NA; clone size: NA; V gene: TRBV6-5; J gene: TRBJ1-1
CDR3 protein: CASSAPQGRESGNTIYF; CDR3 DNA: TGTGCCAGCAGCGCCCCCCAGGGGAGGGAGTCTGGAAACACCATATATTTT; D gene: NA; clone size: NA; V gene: TRBV9; J gene: TRBJ1-3
CDR3 protein: CASSVEGSTNEQFF; CDR3 DNA: TGTGCCAGCAGCGTAGAGGGCAGCACCAATGAGCAGTTCTTC; D gene: NA; clone size: once; V gene: TRBV9; J gene: TRBJ2-1
CDR3 protein: CATRKDGANTGELFF; CDR3 DNA: TGTGCCACCAGGAAAGACGGCGCGAACACCGGGGAGCTGTTTTTT; D gene: NA; clone size: once; V gene: TRBV15; J gene: TRBJ2-2
CDR3 protein: CASSYSGTGDTEAFF; CDR3 DNA: TGTGCCAGCAGTTACTCCGGGACAGGGGACACTGAAGCTTTCTTT; D gene: TRBD1; clone size: few; V gene: TRBV6-5; J gene: TRBJ1-1
CDR3 protein: CASSPAHDYGYTF; CDR3 DNA: TGTGCCAGCAGCCCCGCCCACGACTATGGCTACACCTTC; D gene: NA; clone size: NA; V gene: TRBV7-9; J gene: TRBJ1-2
CDR3 protein: CAWNALYYGYTF; CDR3 DNA: TGTGCCTGGAATGCGCTGTACTATGGCTACACCTTC; D gene: NA; clone size: NA; V gene: TRBV30; J gene: TRBJ1-2
CDR3 protein: CASSPQLGSNQPQHF; CDR3 DNA: TGTGCCAGCAGTCCCCAATTGGGAAGCAATCAGCCCCAGCATTTT; D gene: NA; clone size: NA; V gene: TRBV28; J gene: TRBJ1-5
CDR3 protein: CASSSGTYGYTF; CDR3 DNA: TGTGCCAGTAGTTCCGGGACCTATGGCTACACCTTC; D gene: NA; clone size: NA; V gene: TRBV19; J gene: TRBJ1-2
CDR3 protein: CASSQRRGALDEQFF; CDR3 DNA: TGTGCCAGCAGCCAGCGACGGGGCGCACTGGATGAGCAGTTCTTC; D gene: NA; clone size: few; V gene: TRBV7-2; J gene: TRBJ2-1
CDR3 protein: CAWNGQNYGYTF; CDR3 DNA: TGTGCCTGGAACGGACAGAATTATGGCTACACCTTC; D gene: NA; clone size: few; V gene: TRBV30; J gene: TRBJ1-2
CDR3 protein: CASSSRDSSGTYYEQYF; CDR3 DNA: TGTGCCAGCAGCTCGCGGGACTCCTCTGGGACGTACTACGAGCAGTACTTC; D gene: NA; clone size: NA; V gene: TRBV7-2; J gene: TRBJ2-7
CDR3 protein: CASSQDPQGNGNTIYF; CDR3 DNA: TGCGCCAGCAGCCAAGATCCCCAGGGAAACGGAAACACCATATATTTT; D gene: NA; clone size: NA; V gene: TRBV4-3; J gene: TRBJ1-3
CDR3 protein: CASSPRTDINSPLHF; CDR3 DNA: TGTGCCAGCAGCCCCCGGACAGATATTAATTCACCCCTCCACTTT; D gene: NA; clone size: NA; V gene: TRBV3-1/TRBV3-2; J gene: TRBJ1-6
CDR3 protein: CASSLRPGESYNEQFF; CDR3 DNA: TGTGCCAGCAGCTTACGGCCGGGAGAATCCTACAATGAGCAGTTCTTC; D gene: NA; clone size: NA; V gene: TRBV7-4; J gene: TRBJ2-1
CDR3 protein: CASSLAGGWATSGRNEQFF; CDR3 DNA: TGTGCCAGCAGCTTAGCTGGAGGGTGGGCGACTAGCGGGAGGAATGAGCAGTTCTTC; D gene: TRBD2; clone size: NA; V gene: TRBV11-3; J gene: TRBJ2-1
CDR3 protein: CASSPRSGVGSNQPQHF; CDR3 DNA: TGTGCCAGCTCACCACGGTCAGGGGTTGGGAGCAATCAGCCCCAGCATTTT; D gene: NA; clone size: NA; V gene: TRBV18; J gene: TRBJ1-5
CDR3 protein: CASSITPYEQYF; CDR3 DNA: TGTGCCAGTAGTATAACTCCCTACGAGCAGTACTTC; D gene: NA; clone size: NA; V gene: TRBV19; J gene: TRBJ2-7
CDR3 protein: CASSTRGRTDTQYF; CDR3 DNA: TGTGCCAGTAGTACGCGGGGTCGAACAGATACGCAGTATTTT; D gene: NA; clone size: NA; V gene: TRBV19; J gene: TRBJ2-3
CDR3 protein: CASSRLAGGDTQYF; CDR3 DNA: TGTGCCAGCAGCCGACTAGCGGGTGGAGATACGCAGTATTTT; D gene: TRBD2; clone size: NA; V gene: TRBV7-3; J gene: TRBJ2-3
CDR3 protein: CASSLAQGAPGEQYF; CDR3 DNA: TGCGCCAGCAGCTTGGCGCAGGGGGCCCCCGGCGAGCAGTACTTC; D gene: TRBD1; clone size: NA; V gene: TRBV5-1; J gene: TRBJ2-7
CDR3 protein: CASSWDRNTIYF; CDR3 DNA: TGTGCCAGCAGCTGGGACAGAAACACCATATATTTT; D gene: NA; clone size: NA; V gene: TRBV5-8; J gene: TRBJ1-3
CDR3 protein: CASSFGDRAEQYF; CDR3 DNA: TGTGCCAGCAGTTTCGGGGACAGGGCCGAGCAGTACTTC; D gene: TRBD1; clone size: NA; V gene: TRBV28; J gene: TRBJ2-7
CDR3 protein: CASSKEGASNAYEQYF; CDR3 DNA: TGTGCCAGCAGCAAAGAAGGGGCTAGTAACGCCTACGAGCAGTACTTC; D gene: NA; clone size: NA; V gene: TRBV21-1; J gene: TRBJ2-7
CDR3 protein: CASSSSNTGELFF; CDR3 DNA: TGTGCCAGCAGCAGTTCGAACACCGGGGAGCTGTTTTTT; D gene: NA; clone size: NA; V gene: TRBV6-6; J gene: TRBJ2-2
CDR3 protein: CASSVRVAYGYTF; CDR3 DNA: TGTGCCAGCAGCGTAAGGGTTGCCTATGGCTACACCTTC; D gene: NA; clone size: NA; V gene: TRBV7-8; J gene: TRBJ1-2
CDR3 protein: CASSFGTGGEQYF; CDR3 DNA: TGTGCCAGCAGTTTCGGGACAGGGGGCGAGCAGTACTTC; D gene: TRBD1; clone size: NA; V gene: TRBV12-3/TRBV12-4; J gene: TRBJ2-7
CDR3 protein: CASSPRGAGITDTQYF; CDR3 DNA: TGTGCCAGCAGTCCCCGGGGAGCGGGGATCACAGATACGCAGTATTTT; D gene: TRBD2; clone size: NA; V gene: TRBV6-6; J gene: TRBJ2-3
CDR3 protein: CASSLGAAYEQYF; CDR3 DNA: TGTGCCAGCAGCTTGGGGGCAGCATACGAGCAGTACTTC; D gene: NA; clone size: once; V gene: TRBV5-6; J gene: TRBJ2-7
CDR3 protein: CASSSRNRNYGYTF; CDR3 DNA: TGTGCCAGCAGCTCCCGAAACAGGAACTATGGCTACACCTTC; D gene: NA; clone size: NA; V gene: TRBV7-9; J gene: TRBJ1-2
CDR3 protein: CASSHKAGTDTQYF; CDR3 DNA: TGTGCCAGCAGCCATAAGGCGGGCACAGATACGCAGTATTTT; D gene: NA; clone size: few; V gene: TRBV3-1/TRBV3-2; J gene: TRBJ2-3
CDR3 protein: CASRGSYNEQFF; CDR3 DNA: TGCGCCAGCAGGGGGTCCTACAATGAGCAGTTCTTC; D gene: NA; clone size: NA; V gene: TRBV5-1; J gene: TRBJ2-1
CDR3 protein: CASSPGNRPSYGYTF; CDR3 DNA: TGTGCCAGCAGCCCTGGGAACCGCCCGAGCTATGGCTACACCTTC; D gene: NA; clone size: NA; V gene: TRBV7-2; J gene: TRBJ1-2
CDR3 protein: CASSSGQGSTNEKLFF; CDR3 DNA: TGTGCCAGCAGTTCGGGACAGGGAAGTACTAATGAAAAACTGTTTTTT; D gene: TRBD1; clone size: once; V gene: TRBV6-5; J gene: TRBJ1-4
CDR3 protein: CASSIGRVTEAFF; CDR3 DNA: TGTGCCAGCAGTATTGGACGGGTCACTGAAGCTTTCTTT; D gene: NA; clone size: NA; V gene: TRBV2; J gene: TRBJ1-1
CDR3 protein: CASSISTLTGELFF; CDR3 DNA: TGTGCCAGTAGTATTTCTACCCTCACCGGGGAGCTGTTTTTT; D gene: NA; clone size: NA; V gene: TRBV19; J gene: TRBJ2-2
CDR3 protein: CASSFGPQETQYF; CDR3 DNA: TGTGCCAGCAGCTTCGGGCCCCAAGAGACCCAGTACTTC; D gene: NA; clone size: NA; V gene: TRBV7-2; J gene: TRBJ2-5
CDR3 protein: CASSHSGDTQYF; CDR3 DNA: TGTGCCAGCAGCCACTCGGGAGATACGCAGTATTTT; D gene: NA; clone size: few; V gene: TRBV3-1/TRBV3-2; J gene: TRBJ2-3
CDR3 protein: CASYGTDNTGELFF; CDR3 DNA: TGTGCCAGTTATGGGACTGATAACACCGGGGAGCTGTTTTTT; D gene: NA; clone size: NA; V gene: TRBV19; J gene: TRBJ2-2
CDR3 protein: CASSLKAEAYEQYF; CDR3 DNA: TGTGCCAGCAGTTTAAAGGCAGAAGCCTACGAGCAGTACTTC; D gene: NA; clone size: NA; V gene: TRBV27; J gene: TRBJ2-7